Detailed here is one TCR beta chain. What it recognizes is unknown. The source of the sample is a study of cytomegalovirus exposure and HLA in healthy donors. Study observations and caveats: It was likely that a cluster of highly shared sequence variants was a sequencing artifact. In an earlier analysis, productive rearrangement rates for most beta V segments clustered near 87% or 30%. TCR beta chains numbering approximately 150 were designated cytomegalovirus-associated. Later work found most CMV-associated TCR beta chains apparently HLA-restricted.

PCR used 60 Vbeta primers and 13 Jbeta primers. Repertoires were generated with immunoSEQ multiplex PCR, while TCRdb's copy carries only in-frame clones and drops some. The data show 90,000 or so clones, with about four fifths seen just once and less than 3.5% held by the top ten. This receptor was taken from a woman in her 40s in good health and CMV-seronegative. The material sequenced was PBMCs.

CDR3 DNA sequence: TGTGCCAGCAGTTTACCTCAGGGGGCCACATTGTCCGAGCAGTACTTC. Its translation is CASSLPQGATLSEQYF. V and J are TRBV28 and TRBJ2-7; 8 nucleotides line up with TRBD1. Germline loops: CDR1 MDHEN, CDR2 SYDVKM. CDR3 length equals 16 residues. J gave up 6 bases and V 2 bases, and 12 bases lay outside the gene matches.